This entry lists 27 T cell receptor beta chains sequenced from one sample in a study of OX40 agonist ivuxolimab in advanced cancers. Only in-frame clones appear in the TCRdb table, and some are missing; sequencing was by immunoSEQ multiplex PCR. The sample has about 19,000 clones; about 82% are singletons. The sample in question was CD4+ or CD8+ T cells sorted from blood, obtained in a trial of the OX40 agonist ivuxolimab. These receptors came from an adult with an advanced solid tumor such as melanoma, head and neck, liver or kidney cancer.

This chain links TRBV28 with TRBJ1-6; a weak D match, TRBD1 (6 bases). V was cut by 7 bases and J by 8 bases, with 15 bases left in between. CDR1 MDHEN and CDR2 SYDVKM come from the germline V gene. The CDR3 runs 14 residues. CDR3 protein: CASTRGRADSPLHF. The CDR3 DNA sequence: TGTGCCAGCACCAGGGGACGGGCAGATTCACCCCTCCACTTT. Complete variable domain (other parts from reference TRBV28 and TRBJ1-6): DVKVTQSSRYLVKRTGEKVFLECVQDMDHENMFWYRQDPGLGLRLIYFSYDVKMKEKGDIPEGYSVSREKKERFSLILESASTNQTSMYLCASTRGRADSPLHFGNGTRLTVT.

The chain employs TRBV7-2 and TRBJ1-5; D is ambiguous. CDR1 and CDR2 from the germline V gene are SGHTA and FQGNSA. This CDR3 is 12 amino acids long. V dropped 1 base and J dropped 6 bases, with 4 bases sitting between them. CDR3 coding DNA: TGTGCCAGCAGCTTAGGGAGTCAGCCCCAGCATTTT. Residues: CASSLGSQPQHF.

This chain uses TRBV25-1 with TRBJ2-1; 7 nucleotides line up with TRBD1. The junction had 9 bases not matched to a gene; V was cut back by 2 bases and J by 5 bases. Germline V gene lookup returns CDR1 MGHDK and CDR2 SYGVNS. The CDR3 has 16 amino acids. The DNA of the CDR3 is TGTGCCAGCAGTGAACTACAGGGGAATATGAACAATGAGCAGTTCTTC. Its protein is CASSELQGNMNNEQFF.

V gene TRBV5-4 combines with J gene TRBJ2-7; tentative D call: TRBD1 (6 bases). Looked up from germline, CDR1 is SGHNT and CDR2 is YYREEE (reference sequence). The CDR3 covers 15 residues. The V gene lost 5 bases and the J gene lost 2 bases, with 17 bases spanning the gap. In nucleotides, the CDR3 is TGTGCCAGCAGGTCCGAGCTTCGACAGGCCTACGAGCAGTACTTC. This sequence encodes CASRSELRQAYEQYF.

This clone was recorded only once. DNA of the CDR3: TGTGCCAGCAGCGTAAACAACGAGTGGGCTAGCGGGAGCAACGAGCAGTACTTC. This sequence encodes CASSVNNEWASGSNEQYF. This chain connects TRBV9 to TRBJ2-7, with TRBD2 matching 10 bases. Germline lookup yields CDR1 SGDLS and CDR2 YYNGEE. Trimming cost V 1 base and J 5 bases; bases outside gene matches: 15. This CDR3 contains 18 residues. The full variable domain, in which reference TRBV9 and TRBJ2-7 provide the parts outside the CDR3, is DSGVTQTPKHLITATGQRVTLRCSPRSGDLSVYWYQQSLDQGLQFLIQYYNGEERAKGNILERFSAQQFPDLHSELNLSSLELGDSALYFCASSVNNEWASGSNEQYFGPGTRLTVT.

V usage is TRBV4-1 and J usage is TRBJ1-2, with D tentatively TRBD1 (5 bases). Looked up from germline, CDR1 is MGHRA and CDR2 is YSYEKL. CDR3 length equals 14 residues. The V end lost 0 bases, the J end lost 4 bases, and 9 bases lay between the germline ends. DNA for the CDR3: TGCGCCAGCAGCCAAGATTCAGGGACCTATGGCTACACCTTC. Amino acids: CASSQDSGTYGYTF.

The rearrangement uses TRBV27 and TRBJ2-7, with D unclear. The CDR3 covers 14 residues. V shed 1 base and J shed 2 bases, with 9 bases lying between them. Germline V lookup: CDR1 MNHEY, CDR2 SMNVEV (reference sequence). The chain's CDR3 is CASSLFRSAYEQYF. The CDR3 DNA is TGTGCCAGCAGTTTATTCAGGAGTGCCTACGAGCAGTACTTC.

This clone appeared a few times. The chain's CDR3 is CASSLAGAGTEAFF. Written as DNA, the CDR3 is TGTGCCAGCAGCTTAGCAGGGGCGGGCACTGAAGCTTTCTTT. V gene TRBV11-3 combines with J gene TRBJ1-1, with D maybe TRBD1 (6 bases). This CDR3 contains 14 residues. The ends were cut back, 1 base at V and 4 bases at J, with 10 bases in the middle. CDR1 is SGHNT and CDR2 is YENEEA in the germline V gene. Full variable domain (outside the CDR3, taken from reference TRBV11-3 and TRBJ1-1): EAGVVQSPRYKIIEKKQPVAFWCNPISGHNTLYWYLQNLGQGPELLIRYENEEAVDDSQLPKDRFSAERLKGVDSTLKIQPAELGDSAVYLCASSLAGAGTEAFFGQGTRLTVV.

The J gene is TRBJ2-6, the V gene TRBV23-1; 7 bases are shared with TRBD1. TRBV23-1 carries the ORF label, with uncertain function. CDR3 length equals 17 residues. V shed 2 bases, J shed 2 bases, and the junction held 6 bases outside the gene matches. In DNA, the CDR3 is TGCGCCAGCAGTCAACCACGACAGGGAACTGGGGCCAACGTCCTGACTTTC. The encoded protein is CASSQPRQGTGANVLTF.

V is TRBV7-2 and J is TRBJ2-1; tentatively, D is TRBD1 or TRBD2 (6 bases each). V shed 5 bases and J shed 6 bases, with 14 bases lying between them. CDR1 SGHTA and CDR2 FQGNSA come from the germline V gene. The CDR3 length is 14 residues. The CDR3 loop is CASSHGGPFNEQFF. As DNA, the CDR3 is TGTGCCAGCAGCCATGGGGGGCCGTTCAATGAGCAGTTCTTC.

This chain links TRBV7-6 with TRBJ2-1; the match to TRBD1 covers 7 bases. The CDR3 loop spans 16 amino acids. The germline V gene has CDR1 SGHVS and CDR2 FNYEAQ. Trimming removed 6 bases from V and 6 bases from J; junction bases left unmatched: 14. The chain's CDR3 is CASSFLFIDRANEQFF. DNA of the CDR3: TGTGCCAGCAGTTTTCTATTTATAGACAGGGCCAATGAGCAGTTCTTC.

The chain combines TRBV4-3 with TRBJ1-2; 10 nucleotides agree with TRBD1. Losses at the gene ends were 6 bases for V and 4 bases for J; bases not matched to a gene: 5. The CDR3 has 14 residues. Per germline, CDR1 LGHNA and CDR2 YSLEER. The CDR3 sequence: CASSLTGGSYGYTF. The CDR3 bases are TGCGCCAGCAGTTTGACAGGGGGCTCCTATGGCTACACCTTC.

The chain links TRBV19 to TRBJ2-5; 8 bases line up with TRBD1. Germline V gene sequence: CDR1 LNHDA, CDR2 SQIVND (reference sequence). This CDR3 comprises 15 residues. V trimming: 3 bases; J trimming: 5 bases; junction bases outside the gene matches: 8. The CDR3 DNA follows: TGTGCCAGTAGTATGGGAGGCAGGGGGCTGGAGACCCAGTACTTC. This gives the protein CASSMGGRGLETQYF. Using reference TRBV19 and TRBJ2-5 for the parts outside the CDR3, the full variable domain is DGGITQSPKYLFRKEGQNVTLSCEQNLNHDAMYWYRQDPGQGLRLIYYSQIVNDFQKGDIAEGYSVSREKKESFPLTVTSAQKNPTAFYLCASSMGGRGLETQYFGPGTRLLVL.

V is TRBV6-5 and J is TRBJ2-7, with D uncertain. This CDR3 has 14 amino acids. Germline loops: CDR1 MNHEY, CDR2 SVGAGI. The germline V and J ends were trimmed by 4 bases and 2 bases, with 12 bases remaining between them. The CDR3 sequence: CASSLAGDTYEQYF. CDR3 DNA sequence: TGTGCCAGCAGTTTGGCCGGCGATACCTACGAGCAGTACTTC.

The genes are TRBV7-9 and TRBJ2-1; 13 bases map to TRBD2. Trimming removed 5 bases from V and 0 bases from J; junction bases left unmatched: 10. Germline V gene lookup returns CDR1 SEHNR and CDR2 FQNEAQ (reference sequence). CDR3 length equals 19 residues. The CDR3 region is CASSTLAGGALSSYNEQFF. The CDR3 DNA sequence: TGTGCCAGCAGCACACTAGCGGGGGGGGCTTTAAGCTCCTACAATGAGCAGTTCTTC. Looking up the rest from reference TRBV7-9 and TRBJ2-1 gives the full variable domain: DTGVSQNPRHKITKRGQNVTFRCDPISEHNRLYWYRQTLGQGPEFLTYFQNEAQLEKSRLLSDRFSAERPKGSFSTLEIQRTEQGDSAMYLCASSTLAGGALSSYNEQFFGPGTRLTVL.

The V and J genes are TRBV6-4 and TRBJ1-1, with 9 nucleotides matching TRBD1. Per germline, CDR1 MRHNA and CDR2 SNTAGT. The CDR3 runs 14 residues. J was trimmed by 6 bases and V by 0 bases; bases with no gene match: 2. DNA of the CDR3: TGTGCCAGCAGTGACTCGACAGGGGGATCTGAAGCTTTCTTT. Translated, it gives CASSDSTGGSEAFF.

This rearrangement joins TRBV7-9 to TRBJ1-4; D gene unclear. The germline gives CDR1 SEHNR, CDR2 FQNEAQ (reference sequence). This CDR3 has 9 residues. V lost 10 bases and J 5 bases, leaving 2 bases between the germline ends. CDR3 DNA sequence: TGTGCCATCAATGAAAAACTGTTTTTT. Residues: CAINEKLFF.

This clone appeared a single time. The chain couples TRBV27 to TRBJ2-3, with a possible D match to TRBD2 (7 bases). V was clipped by 2 bases and J by 7 bases, with 13 bases between them. From germline, CDR1 is MNHEY and CDR2 SMNVEV (reference sequence). The CDR3 contains 14 residues. CDR3 nucleotides: TGTGCCAGCAGTTTACCCGGCGGGGGCCATACGCAGTATTTT. Protein product: CASSLPGGGHTQYF.

The chain joins TRBV11-3 to TRBJ2-1; D perhaps matches TRBD2 (6 bases). V lost 5 bases and J lost 0, with 17 bases in between. The CDR3 covers 17 residues. Per the germline V gene, CDR1 is SGHNT and CDR2 is YENEEA. The CDR3 reads CASSHLGEASSYNEQFF. In nucleotides, the CDR3 is TGTGCCAGCAGCCACTTGGGGGAGGCGAGCTCCTACAATGAGCAGTTCTTC.

The chain has TRBV11-3 and TRBJ2-7; perhaps TRBD2 as D (6 bases). This CDR3 region has 12 residues. The germline V gene has CDR1 SGHNT and CDR2 YENEEA. The V end was cut by 5 bases, the J end by 6 bases, with 11 bases between. CDR3 amino acids: CASSDRRGEQYF. In DNA form, the CDR3 reads TGTGCCAGCAGCGATCGGCGGGGCGAGCAGTACTTC.

The chain recombines TRBV6-1 with TRBJ1-1; D call uncertain. CDR1 is MNHNS and CDR2 is SASEGT in the germline V gene. Trimming left V 6 bases short and J 11 bases short, with 13 bases between. The CDR3 runs to 11 residues. CDR3 coding DNA: TGTGCCAGCAGCATAGATTTTCGGGCTTTCTTT. Translation: CASSIDFRAFF.

The chain is built from TRBV27 and TRBJ1-4; D gene unclear. Germline CDR1 MNHEY, CDR2 SMNVEV (reference sequence). V was clipped by 7 bases and J by 4 bases, with 16 bases between them. The CDR3 totals 15 residues. CDR3 bases: TGTGCCAGCACTAACCGGGTATATGGTAATGAAAAACTGTTTTTT. It encodes CASTNRVYGNEKLFF.

V and J are TRBV6-1 and TRBJ2-7; 8 positions match TRBD1. The CDR3 loop spans 15 amino acids. V lost 4 bases to trimming and J lost 1 base; unmatched junction nucleotides: 6. Looked up from germline, CDR1 is MNHNS and CDR2 is SASEGT. In nucleotides, the CDR3 is TGTGCCAGCAGTGTGGGACAGGATACTTCCTACGAGCAGTACTTC. Amino acids: CASSVGQDTSYEQYF.

The table lists this clone with a count of one. The chain links TRBV19 to TRBJ2-1, with TRBD1 matching 7 bases. Germline V gene data show CDR1 as LNHDA and CDR2 as SQIVND (reference sequence). With V trimmed by 8 bases and J by 15 bases, 7 bases remained unmatched. CDR3 length: 10 residues. In DNA form, the CDR3 reads TGTGCCAGTTATGACAGGGTCGCGTTCTTC. The encoded protein is CASYDRVAFF.

This rearrangement joins TRBV5-1 to TRBJ1-1; maybe TRBD1 (5 bases). Germline CDR1 and CDR2: SGHRS and YFSETQ. This CDR3 is built from 14 residues. Trimming removed 3 bases from V and 3 bases from J, with 12 bases in between. CDR3 residues: CASSYLGGDTEAFF. The CDR3 DNA reads as TGCGCCAGCAGCTACCTGGGAGGGGACACTGAAGCTTTCTTT. Based on the CDR3 plus reference TRBV5-1 and TRBJ1-1, the full variable domain is KAGVTQTPRYLIKTRGQQVTLSCSPISGHRSVSWYQQTPGQGLQFLFEYFSETQRNKGNFPGRFSGRQFSNSRSEMNVSTLELGDSALYLCASSYLGGDTEAFFGQGTRLTVV.

This chain links TRBV5-4 with TRBJ2-7; D possibly corresponds to TRBD1 (5 bases). Trimming removed 0 bases at V and 2 bases at J, with 9 bases between. The CDR3 contains 14 residues. CDR1 and CDR2 (germline): SGHNT, YYREEE (reference sequence). The CDR3 region is CASSLGDRTYEQYF. In DNA, the CDR3 is TGTGCCAGCAGCTTGGGAGACAGAACCTACGAGCAGTACTTC.

Note on this clone: This CDR3 is also generated by other DNA sequences in the sample. The V call is TRBV6-5, the J call TRBJ2-7; unclear D gene. The CDR3 contains 13 residues. Germline lookup yields CDR1 MNHEY and CDR2 SVGAGI. V lost 0 bases to trimming and J lost 4 bases, with 7 bases between them. This CDR3 reads CASSYSSSYEQYF. In nucleotides, the CDR3 is TGTGCCAGCAGTTACTCGAGTTCGTACGAGCAGTACTTC.